The rows below give T cell receptor beta chains drawn from one sample of a study of blood T cell repertoires in COVID-19. Produced via immunoSEQ multiplex PCR; TCRdb's table is partial and in-frame only. The table has around 80,000 clones, roughly four fifths seen once. The sample comprised peripheral blood. Receptors were obtained from a man in his fifties or sixties with acute or convalescent COVID-19. CDR3s include the opening cysteine and the closing phenylalanine or tryptophan. D genes are given only for firm matches. Only some rows state a clone size, as once, few, many or a class for expanded clones.

J gene: TRBJ2-1; V gene: TRBV28; clone size: .; D gene: .; CDR3 protein: CASSFRDSRDNEQFF; CDR3 DNA: TGTGCCAGCAGTTTCCGAGACTCGAGAGACAATGAGCAGTTCTTC
J gene: TRBJ2-3; V gene: TRBV29-1; clone size: .; D gene: .; CDR3 protein: CSVERRSASTDTQYF; CDR3 DNA: TGCAGCGTCGAACGTCGGTCAGCGAGCACAGATACGCAGTATTTT
J gene: TRBJ1-5; V gene: TRBV19; clone size: .; D gene: TRBD1; CDR3 protein: CASSFWTGLSFSNQPQHF; CDR3 DNA: TGTGCCAGTAGTTTCTGGACAGGGTTGAGTTTCAGCAATCAGCCCCAGCATTTT
J gene: TRBJ1-1; V gene: TRBV3-1/TRBV3-2; clone size: .; D gene: TRBD1; CDR3 protein: CASSQEETGTAFF; CDR3 DNA: TGTGCCAGCAGCCAAGAGGAGACAGGGACAGCTTTCTTT
J gene: TRBJ1-2; V gene: TRBV28; clone size: .; D gene: TRBD1; CDR3 protein: CASSARTGSQGYTF; CDR3 DNA: TGTGCCAGCAGTGCCCGGACAGGGTCACAAGGCTACACCTTC
J gene: TRBJ1-3; V gene: TRBV4-3; clone size: .; D gene: .; CDR3 protein: CASSQDRQVNTIYF; CDR3 DNA: TGCGCCAGCAGCCAAGATAGGCAGGTGAACACCATATATTTT
J gene: TRBJ1-4; V gene: TRBV11-2; clone size: .; D gene: .; CDR3 protein: CASSLLGGANEKLFF; CDR3 DNA: TGTGCCAGCAGCTTATTGGGTGGAGCTAATGAAAAACTGTTTTTT
J gene: TRBJ2-1; V gene: TRBV7-2; clone size: .; D gene: .; CDR3 protein: CASRRQQGSMGYNEQFF; CDR3 DNA: TGTGCCAGCAGACGTCAACAGGGTTCGATGGGCTACAATGAGCAGTTCTTC
J gene: TRBJ2-3; V gene: TRBV5-1; clone size: once; D gene: .; CDR3 protein: CASSFGLATDTQYF; CDR3 DNA: TGCGCCAGCAGCTTTGGGCTAGCGACAGATACGCAGTATTTT
J gene: TRBJ2-1; V gene: TRBV6-5; clone size: .; D gene: .; CDR3 protein: CASSSFSAGSYNEQFF; CDR3 DNA: TGTGCCAGCAGTTCCTTTTCGGCGGGCTCCTACAATGAGCAGTTCTTC
J gene: TRBJ2-3; V gene: TRBV9; clone size: .; D gene: TRBD2; CDR3 protein: CASSVAARRGAVTDTQYF; CDR3 DNA: TGTGCCAGCAGCGTAGCGGCTCGGCGGGGGGCCGTCACAGATACGCAGTATTTT
J gene: TRBJ2-3; V gene: TRBV19; clone size: .; D gene: .; CDR3 protein: CASRPRTRTDTQYF; CDR3 DNA: TGTGCCAGTAGGCCCAGGACTCGCACAGATACGCAGTATTTT
J gene: TRBJ1-6; V gene: TRBV2; clone size: .; D gene: TRBD1; CDR3 protein: CASRGTGEYPPLHF; CDR3 DNA: TGTGCCAGCCGTGGGACAGGGGAGTATCCACCCCTCCACTTT
J gene: TRBJ2-1; V gene: TRBV27; clone size: .; D gene: TRBD2; CDR3 protein: CASSLSTSGFWGSYNGQFF; CDR3 DNA: TGTGCCAGCAGTTTAAGTACTAGCGGGTTTTGGGGGTCCTACAATGGGCAGTTCTTC
J gene: TRBJ2-1; V gene: TRBV5-6; clone size: .; D gene: TRBD2; CDR3 protein: CASTPLAGGGYNEQFF; CDR3 DNA: TGTGCCAGCACCCCTCTAGCGGGAGGGGGCTACAATGAGCAGTTCTTC
J gene: TRBJ2-5; V gene: TRBV5-6; clone size: .; D gene: TRBD1; CDR3 protein: CASSSTGAQETQYF; CDR3 DNA: TGTGCCAGCAGCTCCACAGGGGCCCAAGAGACCCAGTACTTC
J gene: TRBJ2-1; V gene: TRBV20-1; clone size: .; D gene: .; CDR3 protein: CSASPADEQFF; CDR3 DNA: TGCAGTGCTAGTCCCGCGGATGAGCAGTTCTTC
J gene: TRBJ1-6; V gene: TRBV5-4; clone size: few; D gene: TRBD1; CDR3 protein: CASSPGGRGPNSPLHF; CDR3 DNA: TGTGCCAGCAGCCCAGGGGGCAGGGGCCCGAATTCACCCCTCCACTTT
J gene: TRBJ1-1; V gene: TRBV19; clone size: few; D gene: .; CDR3 protein: CASSLPGEAFF; CDR3 DNA: TGTGCCAGTAGCCTCCCCGGGGAGGCTTTCTTT
J gene: TRBJ2-7; V gene: TRBV13; clone size: .; D gene: TRBD2; CDR3 protein: CASSFGGGSSYEQYF; CDR3 DNA: TGTGCCAGCAGCTTCGGGGGGGGCAGCTCCTACGAGCAGTACTTC
J gene: TRBJ2-3; V gene: TRBV9; clone size: .; D gene: .; CDR3 protein: CASSVDRSGTQYF; CDR3 DNA: TGTGCCAGCAGCGTAGATAGATCGGGTACGCAGTATTTT
J gene: TRBJ2-5; V gene: TRBV5-4; clone size: .; D gene: TRBD2; CDR3 protein: CASSLGLAGGPQETQYF; CDR3 DNA: TGTGCCAGCAGCCTTGGACTAGCGGGAGGCCCACAAGAGACCCAGTACTTC
J gene: TRBJ2-2; V gene: TRBV5-1; clone size: .; D gene: TRBD2; CDR3 protein: CASSSDSGVGELFF; CDR3 DNA: TGCGCCAGCAGCTCCGACAGCGGGGTAGGGGAGCTGTTTTTT
J gene: TRBJ2-7; V gene: TRBV3-1/TRBV3-2; clone size: few; D gene: TRBD2; CDR3 protein: CASSQGAPQAGLLYEQYF; CDR3 DNA: TGTGCCAGCAGCCAAGGGGCCCCACAAGCGGGGCTACTCTACGAGCAGTACTTC
J gene: TRBJ2-7; V gene: TRBV6-5; clone size: .; D gene: TRBD2; CDR3 protein: CASSRYMGGAYEQYF; CDR3 DNA: TGTGCCAGCAGCCGGTACATGGGGGGGGCCTACGAGCAGTACTTC
J gene: TRBJ1-1; V gene: TRBV7-8; clone size: .; D gene: .; CDR3 protein: CASSSGGVNTEAFF; CDR3 DNA: TGTGCCAGCAGCTCGGGGGGGGTTAACACTGAAGCTTTCTTT
J gene: TRBJ1-5; V gene: TRBV4-2; clone size: .; D gene: .; CDR3 protein: CASSQGLQGGQPQHF; CDR3 DNA: TGTGCCAGCAGCCAAGGGTTACAGGGAGGGCAGCCCCAGCATTTT
J gene: TRBJ2-3; V gene: TRBV6-5; clone size: .; D gene: .; CDR3 protein: CASSYSRNTDTQYF; CDR3 DNA: TGTGCCAGCAGTTACTCGCGGAACACAGATACGCAGTATTTT
J gene: TRBJ2-5; V gene: TRBV28; clone size: .; D gene: TRBD1; CDR3 protein: CASSLAGTASRGTQYF; CDR3 DNA: TGTGCCAGCAGTTTAGCCGGGACAGCCTCAAGAGGGACCCAGTACTTC
J gene: TRBJ1-4; V gene: TRBV5-8; clone size: .; D gene: .; CDR3 protein: CASSLPGDSTNEKLFF; CDR3 DNA: TGTGCCAGCAGCTTGCCGGGGGACTCAACTAATGAAAAACTGTTTTTT
J gene: TRBJ1-2; V gene: TRBV18; clone size: .; D gene: .; CDR3 protein: CASSPIQENNYGYTF; CDR3 DNA: TGTGCCAGCTCACCAATACAGGAGAATAACTATGGCTACACCTTC
J gene: TRBJ1-6; V gene: TRBV27; clone size: .; D gene: TRBD1; CDR3 protein: CASSSTAGQGGAPLHF; CDR3 DNA: TGTGCCAGCAGTTCAACCGCGGGACAGGGTGGAGCACCCCTCCACTTT
J gene: TRBJ2-7; V gene: TRBV27; clone size: .; D gene: .; CDR3 protein: CASSLWGAAGEQYF; CDR3 DNA: TGTGCCAGCAGTTTATGGGGCGCCGCCGGCGAGCAGTACTTC
J gene: TRBJ2-2; V gene: TRBV28; clone size: .; D gene: TRBD1; CDR3 protein: CASTQGGLRSTGELFF; CDR3 DNA: TGTGCCAGCACTCAAGGGGGCCTGCGTAGCACCGGGGAGCTGTTTTTT
J gene: TRBJ2-3; V gene: TRBV5-4; clone size: .; D gene: TRBD2; CDR3 protein: CASSLGGLAGNADTQYF; CDR3 DNA: TGTGCCAGCAGCTTGGGCGGGCTAGCGGGAAACGCAGATACGCAGTATTTT
J gene: TRBJ2-7; V gene: TRBV6-5; clone size: few; D gene: .; CDR3 protein: CASSSGTFSYEQYF; CDR3 DNA: TGTGCCAGCAGTTCCGGGACATTCTCCTACGAGCAGTACTTC
J gene: TRBJ2-1; V gene: TRBV7-2; clone size: .; D gene: .; CDR3 protein: CASSLDRRNEQFF; CDR3 DNA: TGTGCCAGCAGCTTAGATCGGCGGAATGAGCAGTTCTTC
J gene: TRBJ1-5; V gene: TRBV19; clone size: few; D gene: .; CDR3 protein: CASSIRRDQPQHF; CDR3 DNA: TGTGCCAGTAGTATAAGGAGGGATCAGCCCCAGCATTTT
J gene: TRBJ2-3; V gene: TRBV6-5; clone size: .; D gene: TRBD1; CDR3 protein: CASSSLRDRGRNTQYF; CDR3 DNA: TGTGCCAGCAGTTCCCTCCGGGACAGGGGTAGAAATACGCAGTATTTT
J gene: TRBJ2-2; V gene: TRBV27; clone size: .; D gene: TRBD2; CDR3 protein: CASRLAGGNTGELFF; CDR3 DNA: TGTGCCAGCAGACTAGCGGGAGGGAACACCGGGGAGCTGTTTTTT
J gene: TRBJ2-2; V gene: TRBV7-9; clone size: .; D gene: .; CDR3 protein: CASSLFFGTGELFF; CDR3 DNA: TGTGCCAGCAGCTTATTTTTCGGGACCGGGGAGCTGTTTTTT
J gene: TRBJ2-2; V gene: TRBV4-3; clone size: .; D gene: .; CDR3 protein: CASSPGAGDTGELFF; CDR3 DNA: TGCGCCAGCAGCCCGGGAGCAGGAGACACCGGGGAGCTGTTTTTT
J gene: TRBJ2-3; V gene: TRBV5-1; clone size: .; D gene: TRBD2; CDR3 protein: CASGEGGSGDTQYF; CDR3 DNA: TGCGCCAGCGGTGAGGGCGGGAGTGGAGATACGCAGTATTTT
J gene: TRBJ1-2; V gene: TRBV6-1; clone size: .; D gene: .; CDR3 protein: CASSEALAGYTF; CDR3 DNA: TGTGCCAGCAGTGAAGCGCTAGCCGGCTACACCTTC
J gene: TRBJ2-2; V gene: TRBV19; clone size: .; D gene: .; CDR3 protein: CAIRQVTGELFF; CDR3 DNA: TGTGCCATCAGACAGGTAACCGGGGAGCTGTTTTTT
J gene: TRBJ2-5; V gene: TRBV7-2; clone size: few; D gene: TRBD1; CDR3 protein: CASSFNPGQYQETQYF; CDR3 DNA: TGTGCCAGCAGTTTCAACCCGGGACAGTACCAAGAGACCCAGTACTTC
J gene: TRBJ1-2; V gene: TRBV7-3; clone size: .; D gene: .; CDR3 protein: CASSPAGGLHGYTF; CDR3 DNA: TGTGCCAGCAGCCCGGCTGGAGGGTTGCATGGCTACACCTTC